The 3 T cell receptor beta chains below all came from one sample that was sequenced in a study of spatial heterogeneity in lung cancer. TCRdb used MiXCR to reprocess the 5' RACE reads, holding one entry per CDR3 protein. In the table there are some 38,000 distinct CDR3 sequences, 6.5% to 9% of which are singletons. Time point specified: sample taken at primary tumor resection. The starting material was PBMCs, obtained at surgery. The source is a male donor with early-stage non-small cell lung cancer.

The rearrangement uses TRBV11-3 and TRBJ2-1, with D possibly being TRBD2 (5 bases). Germline CDR1 reads SGHNT; CDR2 reads YENEEA. Between the trimmed V and J ends, which lost 0 bases and 2 bases, there was a span of 14 bases. CDR3 length equals 17 residues. CDR3: CASSLDQTSGTYNEQFF. Written as DNA, the CDR3 is TGTGCCAGCAGCTTAGATCAGACGAGCGGAACCTACAATGAGCAGTTCTTC.

This clonotype was counted at least ten times. V gene TRBV7-9 combines with J gene TRBJ2-3; TRBD2 might be the D (6 bases). The CDR3 sequence is 14 residues long. V was cut by 5 bases and J by 6 bases, with 15 bases left in between. Germline V gene data show CDR1 as SEHNR and CDR2 as FQNEAQ (reference sequence). The CDR3 sequence: CASSRTSRGDTQYF. The CDR3 DNA is TGTGCCAGCAGCAGGACTTCCCGGGGGGATACGCAGTATTTT.

CDR3 bases: TGTGCCAGCAGTTTATTCGCAGGCCTCGCGGATACGCAGTATTTT. Protein: CASSLFAGLADTQYF. The chain links TRBV27 to TRBJ2-3; D call uncertain. The germline V gene has CDR1 MNHEY and CDR2 SMNVEV (reference sequence). This CDR3 is built from 15 residues. Trimming took off 1 base at V and 6 bases at J, with 14 bases between the two ends.